Each of the 28 T cell receptor beta chains below was sequenced from the same sample in a study of T-cell reconstitution after alpha-beta-depleted transplantation in children. TCRbeta library preparation incorporated unique molecular identifiers. TCRdb used MiXCR to reprocess the PCR reads, holding one entry per CDR3 protein. Among roughly 310,000 distinct CDR3 sequences, 23% were seen once, and the ten largest hold roughly 9.7%. The sample consisted of PBMCs, mostly from graft donor cells, taken 180 days after TCRalphabeta/CD19-depleted stem cell transplant. The receptors come from a male patient under 18 who had a stem cell transplant for acute lymphoblastic leukemia, so the T cells may come from the graft donor.

This clonotype was seen a few times. The V and J genes are TRBV6-1 and TRBJ1-5; 7 bases map to TRBD1. The CDR3 has 15 amino acids. Germline CDR1 MNHNS, CDR2 SASEGT. J lost 4 bases, V lost 7 bases, and 10 bases had no gene match. The CDR3 coding sequence is TGTGCCAGCACCTCGACAGGGTTTGGGAATCAGCCCCAGCATTTT. Translation: CASTSTGFGNQPQHF.

This CDR3 is CSAIRSPHNEQFF. The CDR3 DNA sequence: TGCAGTGCTATCCGTAGCCCCCACAATGAGCAGTTCTTC. V gene TRBV20-1 combines with J gene TRBJ2-1; no definite D call. V dropped 4 bases and J dropped 5 bases, with 12 bases sitting between them. The CDR3 totals 13 residues. Germline V gene data show CDR1 as DFQATT and CDR2 as SNEGSKA (reference sequence).

The V gene is TRBV2, the J gene TRBJ2-3; a weak D match, TRBD2 (6 bases). Trimming took off 6 bases at V and 4 bases at J, with 26 bases between the two ends. CDR1 is SNHLY, CDR2 FYNNEI, per germline. This CDR3 is built from 18 residues. In DNA form, the CDR3 reads TGTGCCAGCAGCGGCACTCCCGGGAGAGCTGGAGGCGCAGATACGCAGTATTTT. Its translation: CASSGTPGRAGGADTQYF.

This clonotype was found a few times. This chain joins TRBV19 and TRBJ2-1; 14 positions match TRBD2. The length of the CDR3 is 16 residues. V was pared by 6 bases and J by 7 bases, with 8 bases of the junction left unmatched. From germline, CDR1 is LNHDA and CDR2 SQIVND (reference sequence). The CDR3 coding sequence is TGTGCCAGTAGGTCCGGGACTAGCGGGAGTGGGAATGAGCAGTTCTTC. Translating it yields CASRSGTSGSGNEQFF.

This chain links TRBV12-3 or TRBV12-4 with TRBJ2-7; tentatively, D is TRBD1 (6 bases). The CDR3 has 15 residues. The V end was cut by 7 bases, the J end by 0 bases, with 16 bases between. The chain's CDR3 is CASTPDRRSSYEQYF. Here the CDR3 DNA reads TGTGCCAGCACCCCAGACAGGAGGAGCTCCTACGAGCAGTACTTC.

This sequence joins TRBV7-9 and TRBJ2-6, with D hard to call. The germline V gene encodes CDR1 SEHNR and CDR2 FQNEAQ (reference sequence). Deletions cut 2 bases from V and 0 bases from J, with 11 bases between. This CDR3 region has 17 residues. This CDR3 reads CASSLSRRSSGANVLTF. For the CDR3, the DNA is TGTGCCAGCAGCTTAAGTCGGAGAAGCTCTGGGGCCAACGTCCTGACTTTC.

The sample holds a few counts of this clonotype. The V gene is TRBV12-3 or TRBV12-4, the J gene TRBJ1-1; no reliable D call. CDR3 size: 13 residues. The V gene lost 7 bases and the J gene lost 1 base, with 10 bases spanning the gap. CDR3 sequence (DNA): TGTGCCAGCAACCTCCTTGGGAACACTGAAGCTTTCTTT. This translates into CASNLLGNTEAFF.

This chain connects TRBV29-1 to TRBJ2-1; maybe TRBD2 (6 bases). With 1 base removed from V and 10 bases from J, the gap between germline ends came to 8 bases. Germline CDR1 and CDR2: SQVTM and ANQGSEA. The CDR3 sequence is 11 residues long. The CDR3 region is CSVEGTTEQFF. DNA for the CDR3: TGCAGCGTTGAAGGGACTACAGAGCAGTTCTTC.

The chain joins TRBV7-9 to TRBJ2-2, with D maybe TRBD2 (6 bases). Germline lookup yields CDR1 SEHNR and CDR2 FQNEAQ (reference sequence). The CDR3 runs 16 residues. V gave up 3 bases and J gave up 6 bases, with 17 bases separating them. CDR3: CASSFSPGSGAGELFF. In DNA form, the CDR3 reads TGTGCCAGCAGCTTTTCCCCCGGGTCGGGAGCCGGGGAGCTGTTTTTT.

This clonotype was seen only a few times. This chain joins TRBV5-1 and TRBJ2-2; 11 bases are a match to TRBD1. Germline trimming cut 3 bases from V and 0 bases from J; bases unmatched to any gene: 16. This CDR3 comprises 21 residues. CDR1 and CDR2 (germline): SGHRS, YFSETQ. Written as DNA, the CDR3 is TGCGCCAGCAGCTGGGACAGGGGGATTAGCCACTCCTGGGCGAACACCGGGGAGCTGTTTTTT. It codes for CASSWDRGISHSWANTGELFF. Full variable domain (outside the CDR3, taken from reference TRBV5-1 and TRBJ2-2): KAGVTQTPRYLIKTRGQQVTLSCSPISGHRSVSWYQQTPGQGLQFLFEYFSETQRNKGNFPGRFSGRQFSNSRSEMNVSTLELGDSALYLCASSWDRGISHSWANTGELFFGEGSRLTVL.

This chain links TRBV11-2 with TRBJ2-1, with D maybe TRBD2 (6 bases). Germline V gives CDR1 SGHAT, CDR2 FQNNGV. V was pared by 2 bases and J by 5 bases, with 13 bases between. This CDR3 region has 15 residues. CDR3 coding DNA: TGTGCCAGCAGCTTAATCCAGGGAGGAGACAATGAGCAGTTCTTC. Translated: CASSLIQGGDNEQFF. The entire variable domain, with the rest obtained from reference TRBV11-2 and TRBJ2-1, is as follows: EAGVAQSPRYKIIEKRQSVAFWCNPISGHATLYWYQQILGQGPKLLIQFQNNGVVDDSQLPKDRFSAERLKGVDSTLKIQPAKLEDSAVYLCASSLIQGGDNEQFFGPGTRLTVL.

This sequence joins TRBV7-2 and TRBJ2-1; D unresolved. V was trimmed by 5 bases and J by 1 base, leaving 12 bases between them. The CDR3 has 15 amino acids. Germline values: CDR1 SGHTA, CDR2 FQGNSA. DNA of the CDR3: TGTGCCAGCAGCCCCCGTATATCTTCCTACAATGAGCAGTTCTTC. This gives the protein CASSPRISSYNEQFF.

V and J are TRBV9 and TRBJ2-3; D gene unclear. Germline V gene lookup returns CDR1 SGDLS and CDR2 YYNGEE. This CDR3 has 16 amino acids. Trimming shortened V by 3 bases and J by 0 bases, and 14 bases separated the two germline ends. This CDR3 is CASSAHSELSTDTQYF. CDR3 DNA: TGTGCCAGCAGCGCCCACAGTGAACTTAGCACAGATACGCAGTATTTT.

In this sample, this clonotype turned up a few times. The rearrangement links TRBV12-3 or TRBV12-4 to TRBJ2-3, with TRBD2 identical over 12 bases. J gave up 2 bases and V 8 bases, and 17 bases lay outside the gene matches. The CDR3 totals 19 residues. This CDR3 reads CASVVRGHLAGGVTDTQYF. The CDR3 DNA reads TGTGCCAGCGTCGTGCGGGGCCACCTAGCGGGAGGGGTCACAGATACGCAGTATTTT.

There are a few counts of this clonotype. The rearrangement uses TRBV2 and TRBJ2-1; D gene unclear. V lost 3 bases and J lost 8, with 17 bases in between. The germline gives CDR1 SNHLY, CDR2 FYNNEI. This CDR3 is 15 amino acids long. The CDR3 here is CASSESEGYRDEQFF. For the CDR3, the DNA is TGTGCCAGCAGTGAGTCCGAAGGGTACCGCGATGAGCAGTTCTTC.

The rearrangement links TRBV5-5 to TRBJ2-3, with D unclear. This CDR3 spans 12 amino acids. V was cut by 2 bases and J by 8 bases, with 9 bases left in between. Germline CDR1 and CDR2: SGHKS and YYEKEE (reference sequence). This chain's CDR3 is CASSFAEGTQYF. CDR3 coding DNA: TGTGCCAGCAGCTTCGCAGAAGGTACGCAGTATTTT.

The chain couples TRBV27 to TRBJ2-1; D ambiguous. The length of the CDR3 is 15 residues. The V gene's germline CDR1 is MNHEY and CDR2 SMNVEV (reference sequence). The V end was cut by 6 bases, the J end by 3 bases, with 15 bases between. The CDR3: CASSPAKDHYNEQFF. CDR3 sequence (DNA): TGTGCCAGCAGCCCCGCCAAGGACCACTACAATGAGCAGTTCTTC.

This clonotype occurred a few times. The V call is TRBV7-7, the J call TRBJ2-2; D perhaps matches TRBD1 (5 bases). V was shortened by 4 bases and J by 5 bases, with 8 bases between the two germline ends. There are 13 residues in the CDR3. CDR1 SSHAT and CDR2 FNYEAQ come from the germline V gene (reference sequence). Here the CDR3 reads CASSSDNTGELFF. In nucleotides, the CDR3 is TGTGCCAGCAGCTCGGACAATACCGGGGAGCTGTTTTTT. Variable domain in full (rest from reference TRBV7-7 and TRBJ2-2): GAGVSQSPRYKVTKRGQDVTLRCDPISSHATLYWYQQALGQGPEFLTYFNYEAQPDKSGLPSDRFSAERPEGSISTLTIQRTEQRDSAMYRCASSSDNTGELFFGEGSRLTVL.

This clonotype was seen many times. The chain carries TRBV5-1 and TRBJ1-1, with TRBD1 matching 8 bases. Trimming cost V 4 bases and J 3 bases; bases outside gene matches: 5. The CDR3 extends over 14 amino acids. Germline CDR1 reads SGHRS; CDR2 reads YFSETQ. The CDR3 bases are TGCGCCAGCAGCCCCGACAGGGGCGACACTGAAGCTTTCTTT. Translation: CASSPDRGDTEAFF.

The chain employs TRBV20-1 and TRBJ1-1, with a possible D match to TRBD1 (5 bases). Between the trimmed V and J ends, which lost 0 bases and 7 bases, there was a span of 24 bases. The CDR3 runs to 17 residues. The germline V gene encodes CDR1 DFQATT and CDR2 SNEGSKA (reference sequence). This CDR3 is CSARDRFLPGGRSEAFF. The CDR3, as DNA: TGCAGTGCTAGAGATCGATTCCTCCCCGGGGGGAGGAGTGAAGCTTTCTTT.

The chain uses TRBV5-6 and TRBJ1-3; tentatively, D is TRBD1 (6 bases). The CDR3 length is 15 residues. The germline CDR1 and CDR2 sequences are SGHDT and YYEEEE. V lost 4 bases and J lost 0, with 11 bases in between. CDR3 amino acids: CASSPDRRSGNTIYF. The CDR3 DNA sequence: TGTGCCAGCAGCCCGGACAGACGCTCTGGAAACACCATATATTTT.

This clonotype was counted between two and nine times. The rearrangement links TRBV4-1 to TRBJ2-3; D assignment may be TRBD1 or TRBD2 (5 bases each). Germline V gene lookup returns CDR1 MGHRA and CDR2 YSYEKL. Trimming stripped 1 base from V and 3 bases from J, with 11 bases between. CDR3 length: 15 amino acids. Here the CDR3 reads CASSQVGVSTDTQYF. The CDR3 DNA is TGCGCCAGCAGCCAAGTGGGGGTGTCGACAGATACGCAGTATTTT.

The chain links TRBV10-3 to TRBJ2-7; 12 bases agree with TRBD2. The length of the CDR3 is 16 residues. Germline V gene lookup returns CDR1 ENHRY and CDR2 SYGVKD. The J segment lost 0 bases and the V segment lost 4 bases, leaving 4 bases of the junction unmatched. CDR3: CAISAGLAGISYEQYF. DNA for the CDR3: TGTGCCATCAGTGCAGGACTAGCGGGGATCTCCTACGAGCAGTACTTC.

The sample holds many counts of this clonotype. The chain recombines TRBV10-3 with TRBJ2-5; D not resolved. This CDR3 has 15 residues. Per the germline V gene, CDR1 is ENHRY and CDR2 is SYGVKD. V lost 0 bases and J lost 4, with 12 bases in between. Here the CDR3 reads CAISESAKGLETQYF. The DNA of the CDR3 is TGTGCCATCAGTGAGTCTGCGAAGGGATTAGAGACCCAGTACTTC.

DNA for the CDR3: TGTGCCAGCAGTTACAGCGTCGGGGCCAAAAACATTCAGTACTTC. Translation: CASSYSVGAKNIQYF. This chain connects TRBV6-5 to TRBJ2-4; no clear D gene. Germline V gives CDR1 MNHEY, CDR2 SVGAGI. There are 15 residues in the CDR3. Trimming pared 2 bases from V and 1 base from J, leaving 9 bases between.

The rearrangement links TRBV7-3 to TRBJ2-3; D remains unclear. V lost 5 bases and J lost 2, with 11 bases in between. The CDR3 spans 14 residues. CDR1 and CDR2 (germline): SGHTA, FQGTGA. CDR3 bases: TGTGCCAGCAGCCTTCTTCGCACCACAGATACGCAGTATTTT. It translates to CASSLLRTTDTQYF.

This chain uses TRBV9 with TRBJ2-1; 8 bases agree with TRBD2. The junction had 14 bases not matched to a gene; V was cut back by 4 bases and J by 8 bases. Germline V CDR1 and CDR2: SGDLS, YYNGEE. CDR3 length: 16 amino acids. CDR3 sequence: CASSSTPGLDAYEQFF. In DNA, the CDR3 is TGTGCCAGCAGCTCGACCCCGGGACTAGATGCCTATGAGCAGTTCTTC. The full variable domain, rest sourced from reference TRBV9 and TRBJ2-1, is DSGVTQTPKHLITATGQRVTLRCSPRSGDLSVYWYQQSLDQGLQFLIQYYNGEERAKGNILERFSAQQFPDLHSELNLSSLELGDSALYFCASSSTPGLDAYEQFFGPGTRLTVL.

This clonotype was picked up many times. The chain employs TRBV5-1 and TRBJ2-4; D ambiguous. Between the trimmed V and J ends, which lost 5 bases and 6 bases, there was a span of 9 bases. CDR1 and CDR2 (germline): SGHRS, YFSETQ. This CDR3 is 12 amino acids long. In nucleotides, the CDR3 is TGCGCCAGCAGGAATGGTCCAAACATTCAGTACTTC. It translates to CASRNGPNIQYF. The complete variable domain, with remaining parts taken from reference TRBV5-1 and TRBJ2-4, reads KAGVTQTPRYLIKTRGQQVTLSCSPISGHRSVSWYQQTPGQGLQFLFEYFSETQRNKGNFPGRFSGRQFSNSRSEMNVSTLELGDSALYLCASRNGPNIQYFGAGTRLSVL.